This TCR beta chain was sequenced during a study of CD8 T cells in Susac syndrome. Whole-study results and caveats: The study conceded that its TCR sequencing and HLA analysis involved relatively few individuals.

With V trimmed by 6 bases and J by 2 bases, 18 bases remained unmatched. Germline lookup yields CDR1 DFQATT and CDR2 SNEGSKA (reference sequence). The CDR3 spans 18 residues. Blood CD8+ and CD4+ T cells underwent high-throughput TCR beta sequencing. In contrast to the negatively isolated CD8+ and CD4+ T cells, TEMRA cells were FACS-enriched. The authors reverse transcribed roughly 0.5 to 1 ug RNA with random hexamers. Amplification of TCR beta CDR3 used immunoSEQ multiplex PCR across 54 Vbeta and 13 Jbeta. TCRdb re-analysed the immunoSEQ multiplex PCR reads in MiXCR, keeping a single row per CDR3 protein. The repertoire holds some 200,000 distinct CDR3 sequences, with about 94% as singletons. On this clonotype: Antigen specificity is unknown.

Sequencing input: CD8+ T cells from PBMCs. The chain joins TRBV20-1 to TRBJ2-3, with 9 bases fitting TRBD2. This receptor was taken from a human donor with multiple sclerosis. CDR3 sequence (DNA): TGCAGTGCCCACCTGCCTGCCCTCCAGCGGGGGGCCACAGATACGCAGTATTTT. Residues: CSAHLPALQRGATDTQYF.